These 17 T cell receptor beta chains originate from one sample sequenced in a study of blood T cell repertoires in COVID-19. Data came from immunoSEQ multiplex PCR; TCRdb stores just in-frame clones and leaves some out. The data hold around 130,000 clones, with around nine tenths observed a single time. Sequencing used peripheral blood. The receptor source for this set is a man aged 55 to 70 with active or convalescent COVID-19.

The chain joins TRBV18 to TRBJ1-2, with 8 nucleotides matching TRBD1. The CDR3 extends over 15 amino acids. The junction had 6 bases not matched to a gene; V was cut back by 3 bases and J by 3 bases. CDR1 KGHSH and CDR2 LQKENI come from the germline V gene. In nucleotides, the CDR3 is TGTGCCAGCTCACCGACCGGACAGGGCGACTATGGCTACACCTTC. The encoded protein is CASSPTGQGDYGYTF.

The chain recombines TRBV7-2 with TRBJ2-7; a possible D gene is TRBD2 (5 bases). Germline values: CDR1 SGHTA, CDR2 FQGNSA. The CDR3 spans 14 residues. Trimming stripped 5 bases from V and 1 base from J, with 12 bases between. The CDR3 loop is CASSPVTGSYEQYF. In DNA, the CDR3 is TGTGCCAGCAGCCCGGTCACGGGGTCCTACGAGCAGTACTTC.

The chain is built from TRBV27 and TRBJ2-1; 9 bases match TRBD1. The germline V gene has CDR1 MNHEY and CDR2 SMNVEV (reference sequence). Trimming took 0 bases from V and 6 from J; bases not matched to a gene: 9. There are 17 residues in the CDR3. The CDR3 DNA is TGTGCCAGCAGTTTATCACGCTACATACAGGGGGCCAATGAGCAGTTCTTC. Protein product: CASSLSRYIQGANEQFF.

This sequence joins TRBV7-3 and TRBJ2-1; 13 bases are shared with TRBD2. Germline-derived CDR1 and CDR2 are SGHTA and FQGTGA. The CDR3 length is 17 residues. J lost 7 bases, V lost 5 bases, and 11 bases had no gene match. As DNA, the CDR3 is TGTGCCAGCAGCGCAAACCTGGGACTAGCGGGACGGAATGAGCAGTTCTTC. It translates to CASSANLGLAGRNEQFF.

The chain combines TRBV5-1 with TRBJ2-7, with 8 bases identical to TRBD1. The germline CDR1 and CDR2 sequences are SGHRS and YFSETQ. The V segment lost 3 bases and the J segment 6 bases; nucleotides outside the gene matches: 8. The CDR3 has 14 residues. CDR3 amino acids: CASSSLEGQGEQYF. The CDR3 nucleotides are TGCGCCAGCAGCTCCTTAGAAGGACAGGGCGAGCAGTACTTC.

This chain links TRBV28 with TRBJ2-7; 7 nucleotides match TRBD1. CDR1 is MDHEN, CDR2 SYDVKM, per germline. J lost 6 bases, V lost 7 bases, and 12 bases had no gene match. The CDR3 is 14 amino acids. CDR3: CASNPPYRGGEQYF. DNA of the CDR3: TGTGCCAGCAATCCTCCCTACAGGGGCGGCGAGCAGTACTTC.

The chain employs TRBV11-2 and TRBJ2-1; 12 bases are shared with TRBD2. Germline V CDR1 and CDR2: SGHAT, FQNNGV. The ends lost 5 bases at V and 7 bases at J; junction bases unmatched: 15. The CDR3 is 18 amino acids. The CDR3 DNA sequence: TGTGCCAGCAGCCAACGCCCTAGCGGGAGGGGGAATAGGAATGAGCAGTTCTTC. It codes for CASSQRPSGRGNRNEQFF.

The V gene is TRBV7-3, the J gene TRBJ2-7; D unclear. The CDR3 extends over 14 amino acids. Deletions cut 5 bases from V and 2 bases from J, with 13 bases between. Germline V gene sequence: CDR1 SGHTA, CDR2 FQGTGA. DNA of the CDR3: TGTGCCAGCAGCCCGCCGACTTGGACCTACGAGCAGTACTTC. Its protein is CASSPPTWTYEQYF.

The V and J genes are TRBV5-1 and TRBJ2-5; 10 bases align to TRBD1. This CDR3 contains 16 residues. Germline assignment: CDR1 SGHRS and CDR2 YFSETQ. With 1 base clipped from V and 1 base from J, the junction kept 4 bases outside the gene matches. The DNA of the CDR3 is TGCGCCAGCAGCTTGAGACGGGACAGGGGCCAAGAGACCCAGTACTTC. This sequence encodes CASSLRRDRGQETQYF. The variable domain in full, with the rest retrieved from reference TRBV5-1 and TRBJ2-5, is KAGVTQTPRYLIKTRGQQVTLSCSPISGHRSVSWYQQTPGQGLQFLFEYFSETQRNKGNFPGRFSGRQFSNSRSEMNVSTLELGDSALYLCASSLRRDRGQETQYFGPGTRLLVL.

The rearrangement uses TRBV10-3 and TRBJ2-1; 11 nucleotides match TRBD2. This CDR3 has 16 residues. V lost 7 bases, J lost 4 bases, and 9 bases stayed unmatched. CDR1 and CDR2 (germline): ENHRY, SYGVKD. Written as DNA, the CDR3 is TGTGCCATCAAGTTAAGTGGGACTAGCGGTTACAATGAGCAGTTCTTC. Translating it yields CAIKLSGTSGYNEQFF.

CDR3 bases: TGTGCCACCAGCAGAGGTAGAGCGGGCAACTATGGCTACACCTTC. The encoded protein is CATSRGRAGNYGYTF. J is TRBJ1-2 and V is TRBV15; D gene unclear. CDR1 is LNHNV, CDR2 YYDKDF, per germline (reference sequence). This CDR3 comprises 15 residues. With 1 base removed from V and 2 bases from J, the gap between germline ends came to 11 bases.

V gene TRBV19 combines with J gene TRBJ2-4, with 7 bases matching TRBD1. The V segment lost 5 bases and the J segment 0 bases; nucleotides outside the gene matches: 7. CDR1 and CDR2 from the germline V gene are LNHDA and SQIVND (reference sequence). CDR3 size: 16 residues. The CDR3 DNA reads TGTGCCAGTAGTCCGCCACAGGGGTTAGCCAAAAACATTCAGTACTTC. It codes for CASSPPQGLAKNIQYF.

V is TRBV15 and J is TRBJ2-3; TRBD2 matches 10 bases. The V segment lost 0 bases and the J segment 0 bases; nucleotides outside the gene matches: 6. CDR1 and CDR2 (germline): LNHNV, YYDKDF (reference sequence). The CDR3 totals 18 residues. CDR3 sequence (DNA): TGTGCCACCAGCAGAGACCAAGGACTAGCGGCTAGCACAGATACGCAGTATTTT. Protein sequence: CATSRDQGLAASTDTQYF.

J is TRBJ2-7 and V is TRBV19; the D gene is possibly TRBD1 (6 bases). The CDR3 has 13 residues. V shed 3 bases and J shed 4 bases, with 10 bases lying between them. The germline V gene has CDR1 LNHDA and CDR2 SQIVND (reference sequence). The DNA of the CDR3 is TGTGCCAGTAGTATCTCCAGGGGATACGAGCAGTACTTC. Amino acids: CASSISRGYEQYF.

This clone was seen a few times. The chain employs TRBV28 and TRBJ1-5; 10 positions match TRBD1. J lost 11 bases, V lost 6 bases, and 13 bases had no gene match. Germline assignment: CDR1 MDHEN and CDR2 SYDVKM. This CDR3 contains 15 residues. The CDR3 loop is CASRMDRGGLRSQHF. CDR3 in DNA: TGTGCCAGCAGGATGGACAGGGGGGGTCTTCGGTCCCAGCATTTT.

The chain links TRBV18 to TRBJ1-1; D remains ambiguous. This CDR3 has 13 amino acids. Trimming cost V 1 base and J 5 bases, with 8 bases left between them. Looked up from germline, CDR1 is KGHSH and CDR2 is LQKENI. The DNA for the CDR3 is TGTGCCAGCTCACCACGGGCGGGGACTGAAGCTTTCTTT. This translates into CASSPRAGTEAFF.

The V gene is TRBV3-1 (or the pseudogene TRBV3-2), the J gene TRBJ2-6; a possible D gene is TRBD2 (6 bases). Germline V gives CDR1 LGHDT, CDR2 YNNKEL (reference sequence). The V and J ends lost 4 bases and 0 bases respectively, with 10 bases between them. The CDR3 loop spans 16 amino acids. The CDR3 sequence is CASSRDFSSGANVLTF. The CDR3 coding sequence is TGTGCCAGCAGCCGGGACTTTAGCTCTGGGGCCAACGTCCTGACTTTC.